The source of this TCR beta chain is a study of T cells after yellow fever vaccination. Study observations and caveats: Only a minor proportion of clonotypes was detected across both CD4 and CD8 compartments.

In TCRdb, the 5' RACE reads were re-called with MiXCR into one record per CDR3 protein. This table has 500,000 to 650,000 distinct CDR3 sequences, roughly a sixth appearing once. On this clonotype itself: Antigen unknown.

This TCR was sampled from a young man who received the YFV17D yellow fever vaccine. The sample here was PBMCs, taken about 5 days after the first yellow fever vaccination.

The CDR3 nucleotides are TGTGCCAGCAGCTTGGGCCCAGGTAGGGCCCTCACAGATACGCAGTATTTT. This sequence encodes CASSLGPGRALTDTQYF. The chain is built from TRBV5-4 and TRBJ2-3; D ambiguous. There are 17 residues in the CDR3. CDR1 is SGHNT, CDR2 YYREEE, per germline (reference sequence). The V gene lost 0 bases and the J gene lost 2 bases, with 16 bases spanning the gap.